This section outlines one T cell receptor (beta chain) sequence together with its context. Production of TCR beta cDNA relied on 5'RACE template switching with UMIs. TCRdb re-called the 5' RACE reads and shows each CDR3 protein once, DNA omitted. The sample holds some 500,000 distinct CDR3 sequences. The sample belongs to a study of T cells expressing NK-cell markers. In the study overall: Repertoire data for TCR beta were derived from sorted T cells (CD3+CD56+NKG2C+, CD3+CD56+NKG2C- and CD3+CD56-NKG2C+).

The CDR3 length is 14 residues. The rearrangement uses TRBV12-3 or TRBV12-4 and TRBJ2-3; checking the TCRdb D call of TRBD1 is not possible without DNA. The source material was blood T cells: a sorted CD56 or NKG2C T cell subset, CD4+ or CD8+ T cells, or bulk PBMC T cells (not recorded which). The source is a woman in her fifties or sixties in good health. The CDR3 region is CASSRAGGTDTQYF.